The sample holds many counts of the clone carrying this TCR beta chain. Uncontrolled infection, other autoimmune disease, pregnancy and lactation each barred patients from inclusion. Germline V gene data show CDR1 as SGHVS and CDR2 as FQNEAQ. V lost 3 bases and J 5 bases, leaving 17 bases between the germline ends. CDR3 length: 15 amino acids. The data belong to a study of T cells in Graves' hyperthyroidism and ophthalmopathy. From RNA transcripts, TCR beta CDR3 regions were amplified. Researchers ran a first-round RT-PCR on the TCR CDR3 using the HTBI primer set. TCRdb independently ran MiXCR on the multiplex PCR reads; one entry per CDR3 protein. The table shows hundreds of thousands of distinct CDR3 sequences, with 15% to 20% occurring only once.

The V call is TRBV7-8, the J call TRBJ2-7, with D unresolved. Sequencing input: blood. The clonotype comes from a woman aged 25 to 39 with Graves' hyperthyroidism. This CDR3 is CASSFSFPGGDEQYF. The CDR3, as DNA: TGTGCCAGCAGCTTTTCGTTTCCCGGCGGCGACGAGCAGTACTTC.